This T cell receptor (beta chain) is drawn from a study of glioma-infiltrating T cells. Study observations and caveats: Gliomas, especially low-grade, showed above-expected tissue-blood divergence; non-neoplastic patients showed below.

The CDR3 runs 12 residues. V gave up 5 bases and J gave up 10 bases, with 15 bases separating them. Germline assignment: CDR1 DFQATT and CDR2 SNEGSKA (reference sequence). As to this clonotype: Its specificity is unknown.

Using RNA template, CDR3s of TCR alpha and beta were amplified with iRepertoire arm-PCR. Tissue mRNA or PBMC total RNA, roughly 85-450 ng, went into one-step reverse transcription and amplification. TCRdb ran MiXCR on the multiplex PCR reads and lists one entry per CDR3 protein. Seen here are roughly 200,000 distinct CDR3 sequences, more than 30% observed once, and the top ten hold around 20%. The gene calls are TRBV20-1 and TRBJ2-1, with a weak D call TRBD1 (5 bases). This receptor was obtained from a human donor with low-grade glioma or glioblastoma, undergoing nonglioma brain surgery, or in good health (not recorded which). Sequenced sample: glioma tissue, nonneoplastic brain tissue, or PBMCs (not recorded which). CDR3: CSAESGIPEQFF. CDR3 bases: TGCAGTGCTGAGTCAGGGATTCCGGAGCAGTTCTTC.